The 20 T cell receptor beta chains below were found in one sample sequenced in a study of PD-L1 blockade in urothelial cancer. Measured with immunoSEQ multiplex PCR; TCRdb has only the in-frame clones, and not every one. The profile covers about 88,000 clones, with 90% appearing a single time and around a tenth taken by the ten largest. Here the sequenced sample was PBMCs, taken around atezolizumab (anti-PD-L1) treatment. The source is a man aged 55 to 69 with urothelial cancer.

The rearrangement links TRBV10-1 to TRBJ2-3; the match to TRBD2 covers 7 bases. With 2 bases clipped from V and 5 bases from J, the junction kept 4 bases outside the gene matches. The length of the CDR3 is 14 residues. Germline assignment: CDR1 WNHNN and CDR2 SYGVQD (reference sequence). The CDR3 is CASSERIAGDTQYF. CDR3 nucleotide sequence: TGCGCCAGCAGTGAGAGGATAGCGGGAGATACGCAGTATTTT.

The J gene is TRBJ1-1, the V gene TRBV9, with 8 bases fitting TRBD1. The CDR3 loop spans 16 amino acids. V shed 2 bases, J shed 3 bases, and the junction held 9 bases outside the gene matches. Germline V gene sequence: CDR1 SGDLS, CDR2 YYNGEE. Here the CDR3 reads CASSVQGQGGDTEAFF. CDR3 DNA: TGTGCCAGCAGCGTTCAAGGACAGGGTGGAGACACTGAAGCTTTCTTT.

The chain couples TRBV30 to TRBJ1-5, with 8 bases aligning to TRBD1. The germline V gene has CDR1 GTSNPN and CDR2 SVGIG (reference sequence). V was clipped by 4 bases and J by 6 bases; unmatched bases: 8. CDR3 size: 14 residues. For the CDR3, the DNA is TGTGCCTGGACCACGGACAGGGCGCCTCAGCCCCAGCATTTT. Its translation: CAWTTDRAPQPQHF.

V gene TRBV7-9 combines with J gene TRBJ2-7; TRBD2 aligns across 12 bases. Germline CDR1 is SEHNR and CDR2 is FQNEAQ (reference sequence). V shed 0 bases and J 6 bases; nucleotides not matched to a gene: 3. This CDR3 contains 15 residues. The CDR3 sequence: CASSLAGTSGFEQYF. The CDR3 bases are TGTGCCAGCAGCTTAGCAGGGACTAGCGGGTTCGAGCAGTACTTC.

V is TRBV14 and J is TRBJ2-5; possibly TRBD2 for D (6 bases). The CDR3 covers 15 residues. CDR1 is SGHDN, CDR2 FVKESK, per germline. With 7 bases removed from V and 5 bases from J, the gap between germline ends came to 20 bases. The CDR3 spells CASIRTGGEEETQYF. The CDR3 DNA follows: TGTGCCAGCATCCGCACCGGGGGAGAGGAGGAGACCCAGTACTTC.

The chain combines TRBV6-1 with TRBJ1-2; TRBD1 aligns across 9 bases. The CDR3 contains 13 residues. After removal of 10 bases from V and 8 bases from J, the junction contained 11 bases not matched to a gene. From germline, CDR1 is MNHNS and CDR2 SASEGT. The CDR3 spells CAITQRQGEGYTF. The CDR3 nucleotides read TGTGCCATCACCCAAAGACAGGGGGAGGGCTACACCTTC.

The CDR3 coding sequence is TGTGCCAGCAGCTCTGGACTAGCGGGAGTTGGGGAGCAGTACTTC. Amino acid sequence: CASSSGLAGVGEQYF. The chain recombines TRBV11-1 with TRBJ2-7, with 13 bases that match TRBD2. This CDR3 comprises 15 residues. The germline V gene has CDR1 SGHAT and CDR2 FQDESV (reference sequence). V lost 4 bases, J lost 7 bases, and 7 bases stayed unmatched. The variable domain in full, with the rest retrieved from reference TRBV11-1 and TRBJ2-7, is EAEVAQSPRYKITEKSQAVAFWCDPISGHATLYWYRQILGQGPELLVQFQDESVVDDSQLPKDRFSAERLKGVDSTLKIQPAELGDSAMYLCASSSGLAGVGEQYFGPGTRLTVT.

The genes are TRBV29-1 and TRBJ1-4, with TRBD1 identical over 7 bases. Germline V gives CDR1 SQVTM, CDR2 ANQGSEA. The CDR3 has 18 amino acids. V lost 5 bases to trimming and J lost 0 bases; unmatched junction nucleotides: 15. The DNA for the CDR3 is TGCAGCGTTCGAGATTACTTTACCACAGGGGCAACTAATGAAAAACTGTTTTTT. Translated, it gives CSVRDYFTTGATNEKLFF.

CDR3 amino acids: CASSAEQGGEKLFF. CDR3 DNA sequence: TGTGCCAGCAGTGCGGAACAGGGTGGAGAAAAACTGTTTTTT. The chain uses TRBV2 and TRBJ1-4; possible D gene TRBD1, 6 bases. The CDR3 runs to 14 residues. Per the germline V gene, CDR1 is SNHLY and CDR2 is FYNNEI. V was cut by 4 bases and J by 8 bases, with 14 bases left in between.

This chain's CDR3 is CASSIATAGGYTF. CDR3 nucleotide sequence: TGTGCCAGTAGTATAGCCACAGCCGGTGGCTACACCTTC. V is TRBV19 and J is TRBJ1-2; D unclear. Germline assignment: CDR1 LNHDA and CDR2 SQIVND (reference sequence). The CDR3 extends over 13 amino acids. Trimming took off 1 base at V and 7 bases at J, with 10 bases between the two ends.

V is TRBV4-3 and J is TRBJ2-1; unclear D gene. This CDR3 has 12 residues. The V end lost 2 bases, the J end lost 7 bases, and 6 bases lay between the germline ends. Germline CDR1 is LGHNA and CDR2 is YSLEER. CDR3 bases: TGCGCCAGCAGCCAATTCAGGAATGAGCAGTTCTTC. It specifies CASSQFRNEQFF.

This sequence joins TRBV19 and TRBJ1-5; tentatively, D is TRBD1 (5 bases). V was trimmed by 7 bases and J by 4 bases, leaving 20 bases between them. The CDR3 is made up of 16 amino acids. Germline CDR1 LNHDA, CDR2 SQIVND (reference sequence). The CDR3 DNA follows: TGTGCCAGTACGAACACGGGGGGAATCGGGAATCAGCCCCAGCATTTT. Its protein product is CASTNTGGIGNQPQHF. Variable domain in full (rest from reference TRBV19 and TRBJ1-5): DGGITQSPKYLFRKEGQNVTLSCEQNLNHDAMYWYRQDPGQGLRLIYYSQIVNDFQKGDIAEGYSVSREKKESFPLTVTSAQKNPTAFYLCASTNTGGIGNQPQHFGDGTRLSIL.

This clone was counted a single time. The DNA for the CDR3 is TGTGCCAGCAGCCCGGGACAGACCGCTAACACCGGGGAGCTGTTTTTT. It specifies CASSPGQTANTGELFF. The chain carries TRBV7-6 and TRBJ2-2, with TRBD1 identical over 7 bases. The ends lost 5 bases at V and 2 bases at J; junction bases unmatched: 8. Per germline, CDR1 SGHVS and CDR2 FNYEAQ. The CDR3 has 16 amino acids. Complete variable domain (other parts from reference TRBV7-6 and TRBJ2-2): GAGVSQSPRYKVTKRGQDVALRCDPISGHVSLYWYRQALGQGPEFLTYFNYEAQQDKSGLPNDRFSAERPEGSISTLTIQRTEQRDSAMYRCASSPGQTANTGELFFGEGSRLTVL.

CDR3: CASRGLAGGRNTGELFF. The DNA for the CDR3 is TGTGCCAGCAGAGGACTAGCGGGGGGCCGGAACACCGGGGAGCTGTTTTTT. The chain couples TRBV6-4 to TRBJ2-2; 14 nucleotides align to TRBD2. J was trimmed by 1 base and V by 6 bases; bases with no gene match: 4. The CDR3 is made up of 17 amino acids. Germline V CDR1 and CDR2: MRHNA, SNTAGT.

The J gene is TRBJ1-6, the V gene TRBV27; 8 bases line up with TRBD1. The CDR3 has 14 residues. The germline V gene has CDR1 MNHEY and CDR2 SMNVEV (reference sequence). V trimming: 3 bases; J trimming: 9 bases; junction bases outside the gene matches: 4. In nucleotides, the CDR3 is TGTGCCAGCAGTTTTGCGGGACAGGCTTCACCCCTCCACTTT. Its protein is CASSFAGQASPLHF.

This chain joins TRBV7-2 and TRBJ2-1, with 9 bases lining up with TRBD2. The germline V gene encodes CDR1 SGHTA and CDR2 FQGNSA. V was pared by 2 bases and J by 4 bases, with 6 bases of the junction left unmatched. The CDR3 has 16 residues. The DNA for the CDR3 is TGTGCCAGCAGCTTACGGGCTAGCGGGACGTACAATGAGCAGTTCTTC. It yields the protein CASSLRASGTYNEQFF.

The chain joins TRBV29-1 to TRBJ1-2; TRBD1 matches 9 bases. The CDR3 has 13 residues. V lost 6 bases to trimming and J lost 3 bases; unmatched junction nucleotides: 5. Germline assignment: CDR1 SQVTM and CDR2 ANQGSEA. The CDR3 nucleotides read TGCAGCGTGACAGGGGGGGACTACTATGGCTACACCTTC. Translation gives CSVTGGDYYGYTF.

For the CDR3, the DNA is TGCAGCGTTGAACAGGGGGCTGGTCAAGAGACCCAGTACTTC. Translated, it gives CSVEQGAGQETQYF. V is TRBV29-1 and J is TRBJ2-5; 8 positions agree with TRBD1. Germline V gives CDR1 SQVTM, CDR2 ANQGSEA. This CDR3 has 14 amino acids. V shed 2 bases, J shed 2 bases, and the junction held 4 bases outside the gene matches.

CDR3 sequence: CASSLLAGDITDTQYF. DNA for the CDR3: TGTGCCAGCAGCTTACTAGCGGGGGATATCACAGATACGCAGTATTTT. The V gene is TRBV7-2, the J gene TRBJ2-3, with 10 bases matching TRBD2. The V and J ends lost 2 bases and 2 bases, in that order; junction bases with no gene match: 4. CDR3 size: 16 residues. Germline V gives CDR1 SGHTA, CDR2 FQGNSA.

The chain employs TRBV28 and TRBJ1-3; D unclear. Germline lookup yields CDR1 MDHEN and CDR2 SYDVKM. Trimming shortened V by 2 bases and J by 4 bases, and 12 bases separated the two germline ends. This CDR3 has 15 amino acids. CDR3 sequence: CASSLTPGYGNTIYF. CDR3 DNA: TGTGCCAGCAGTTTAACCCCGGGGTACGGAAACACCATATATTTT. Variable domain in full (rest from reference TRBV28 and TRBJ1-3): DVKVTQSSRYLVKRTGEKVFLECVQDMDHENMFWYRQDPGLGLRLIYFSYDVKMKEKGDIPEGYSVSREKKERFSLILESASTNQTSMYLCASSLTPGYGNTIYFGEGSWLTVV.